This TCR beta chain was recorded in a study of graft-versus-host responses after intestinal transplantation. About the research overall: Recipients had transplants, and these were multivisceral, liver-intestinal, or isolated intestinal. Every recipient had anti-thymocyte globulin induction and approximately 3 years of tacrolimus plus steroids. Whole-study findings and limits: Some GvH clones appeared in ileal mucosa or blood before recipient bone marrow. The presence of high graft-versus-host to host-versus-graft clonal ratios in allografts characterized patients with graft-donor T cell macrochimerism.

This table comes from immunoSEQ multiplex PCR, and its TCRdb copy is limited to in-frame clones, with some not included. The repertoire includes fewer than 150,000 clones, around 94% of them detected once, and around 0.16% sits in the top ten. This clone was recorded once. Its antigen is currently unknown. Trimming at V came to 5 bases and at J to 4 bases, leaving 9 bases not matched to a gene. The CDR3 runs to 15 residues. Germline-derived CDR1 and CDR2 are SGHKS and YYEKEE (reference sequence). The receptor was isolated from a human donor who received an intestinal transplant. The sequenced sample was unstimulated CD4+ T cells sorted from spleen or lymph node cells, obtained before intestinal transplant. This chain connects TRBV5-5 to TRBJ1-5; 7 bases fit TRBD1. The CDR3 nucleotides read TGTGCCAGCAGTTCGACCGGGACAGATAATCAGCCCCAGCATTTT. This translates into CASSSTGTDNQPQHF.